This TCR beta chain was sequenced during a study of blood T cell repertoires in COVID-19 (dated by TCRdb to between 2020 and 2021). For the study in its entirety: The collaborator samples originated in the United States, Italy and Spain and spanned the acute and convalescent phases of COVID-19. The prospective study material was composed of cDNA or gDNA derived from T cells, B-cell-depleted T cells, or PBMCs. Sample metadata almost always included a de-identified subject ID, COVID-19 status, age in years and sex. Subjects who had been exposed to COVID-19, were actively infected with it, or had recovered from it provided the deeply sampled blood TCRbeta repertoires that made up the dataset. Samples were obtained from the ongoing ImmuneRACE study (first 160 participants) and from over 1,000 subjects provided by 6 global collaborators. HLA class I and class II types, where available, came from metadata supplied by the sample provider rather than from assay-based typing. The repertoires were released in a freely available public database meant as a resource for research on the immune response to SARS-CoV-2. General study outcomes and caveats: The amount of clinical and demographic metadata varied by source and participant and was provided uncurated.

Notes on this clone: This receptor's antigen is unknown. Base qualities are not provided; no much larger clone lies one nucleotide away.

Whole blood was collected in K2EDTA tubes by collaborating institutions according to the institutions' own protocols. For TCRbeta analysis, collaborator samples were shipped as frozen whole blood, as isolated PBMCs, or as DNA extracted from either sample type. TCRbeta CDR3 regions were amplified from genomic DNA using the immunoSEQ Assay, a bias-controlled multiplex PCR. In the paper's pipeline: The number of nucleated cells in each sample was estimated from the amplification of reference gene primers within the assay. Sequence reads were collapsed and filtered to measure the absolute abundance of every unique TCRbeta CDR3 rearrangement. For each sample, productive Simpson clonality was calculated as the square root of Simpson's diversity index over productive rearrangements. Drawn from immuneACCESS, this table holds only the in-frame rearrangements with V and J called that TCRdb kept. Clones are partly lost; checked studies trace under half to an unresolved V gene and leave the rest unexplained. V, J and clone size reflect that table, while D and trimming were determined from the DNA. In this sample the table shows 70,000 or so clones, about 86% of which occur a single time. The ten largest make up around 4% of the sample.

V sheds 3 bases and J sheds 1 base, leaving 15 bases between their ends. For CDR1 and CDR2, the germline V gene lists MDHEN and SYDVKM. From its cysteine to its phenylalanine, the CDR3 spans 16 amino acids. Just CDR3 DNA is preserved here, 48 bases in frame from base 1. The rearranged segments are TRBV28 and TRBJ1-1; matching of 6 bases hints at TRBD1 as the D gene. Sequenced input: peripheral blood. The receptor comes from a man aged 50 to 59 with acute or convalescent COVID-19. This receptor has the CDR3 CASSLLIGGENTEAFF. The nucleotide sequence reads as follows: TGTGCCAGCAGTTTGTTGATTGGGGGCGAGAACACTGAAGCTTTCTTT.